The TCR beta chain under discussion was sequenced for a study of cytotoxic CD8 clonotypes in ibrutinib-treated CLL. About the study: Average yields of approximately 230,000 productive templates and tens of thousands of productive rearrangements characterized the samples.

With respect to this clone: Antigen unknown.

Study-wide points: There were differences in sampling times between sustained-remission and progressing patients.

Measured with immunoSEQ multiplex PCR; TCRdb has only the in-frame clones, and not every one. The sample lists approximately 300,000 clones, about 80% seen once, with about 6.7% in the top ten. V lost 6 bases, J lost 1 base, and 9 bases lay in between. Germline V CDR1 and CDR2: MNHEY, SVGAGI. The CDR3 consists of 13 residues. The sequence came from a human donor with chronic lymphocytic leukemia. The sample was PBMCs, taken before ibrutinib treatment. The chain is built from TRBV6-5 and TRBJ1-1; D is undetermined. The CDR3 nucleotides read TGTGCCAGCAGCCCCGCCGAGAACACTGAAGCTTTCTTT. Translating it yields CASSPAENTEAFF.